This paragraph covers one T cell receptor (beta chain) sequence. Antigen: not known. This sample was taken from a study of radiotherapy plus CTLA-4 blockade in lung cancer. Across the study: 18% of patients responded objectively, and roughly 30% achieved disease control. Study-wide findings and caveats: Radiotherapy plus ipilimumab was followed by expansion in blood of tumor-derived TCR clones.

CDR3 length: 17 residues. Germline values: CDR1 SGDLS, CDR2 YYNGEE. V was trimmed by 4 bases and J by 4 bases, leaving 23 bases between them. Produced via immunoSEQ multiplex PCR; TCRdb's table is partial and in-frame only. The sample records over 60,000 clones, approximately 86% being singletons. Those patients who had chemo-refractory metastatic non-small-cell lung cancer were given focal radiation along with CTLA-4 blockade through ipilimumab. This sequence originates from a human donor with non-small cell lung cancer who had stable disease on radiotherapy plus ipilimumab. The V call is TRBV9, the J call TRBJ1-2, with a possible D match to TRBD1 (6 bases). Sequences were derived from peripheral blood, sampled from a patient treated with radiotherapy plus ipilimumab. CDR3 region: CASSPGAPGEFGYGYTF. The CDR3 DNA follows: TGTGCCAGCAGCCCGGGGGCCCCAGGAGAATTCGGCTATGGCTACACCTTC.